The present T cell receptor beta chain was sequenced within a study of human T cells and chemical hapten exposure. Within the library, unique molecular identifiers were attached to each individual cDNA molecule. TCRdb re-analysed the RACE reads in MiXCR, keeping a single row per CDR3 protein. The top ten hold around 1.4% of the sample, which has 140,000 or so distinct CDR3 sequences, over 9.5% seen once. This clonotype was picked up many times. Time point given: patch test 2, 6 weeks after DPC sensitization. The treatment was: therapeutic diphenylcyclopropenone sensitization with weekly scalp DPC. Germline lookup yields CDR1 LGHNA and CDR2 YSLEER. The length of the CDR3 is 14 residues. V shed 3 bases and J shed 6 bases, with 9 bases lying between them.

Material: whole blood, obtained in connection with sensitization to the hapten diphenylcyclopropenone (DPC). This receptor was obtained from a woman aged 50 to 60 with alopecia areata. Some clones in this sample may be carry-over from other donors' samples. The chain links TRBV4-3 to TRBJ1-6; D is undetermined. The chain's CDR3 is CASSQGGLNSPLHF. CDR3 in DNA: TGCGCCAGCAGCCAGGGCGGGCTTAATTCACCCCTCCACTTT.